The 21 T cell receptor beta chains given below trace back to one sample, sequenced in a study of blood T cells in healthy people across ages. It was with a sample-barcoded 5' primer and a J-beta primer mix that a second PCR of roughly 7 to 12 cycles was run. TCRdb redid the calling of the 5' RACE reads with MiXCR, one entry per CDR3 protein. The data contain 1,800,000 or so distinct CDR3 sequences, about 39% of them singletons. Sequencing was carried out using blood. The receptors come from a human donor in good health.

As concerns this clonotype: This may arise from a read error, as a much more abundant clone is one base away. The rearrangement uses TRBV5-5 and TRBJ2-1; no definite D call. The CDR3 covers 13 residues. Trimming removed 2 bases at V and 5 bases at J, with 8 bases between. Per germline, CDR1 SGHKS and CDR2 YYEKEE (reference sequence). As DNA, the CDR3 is TGTGCCAGCAGCTTTGGGAAAGACAATGAGCAGTTCTTC. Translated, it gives CASSFGKDNEQFF.

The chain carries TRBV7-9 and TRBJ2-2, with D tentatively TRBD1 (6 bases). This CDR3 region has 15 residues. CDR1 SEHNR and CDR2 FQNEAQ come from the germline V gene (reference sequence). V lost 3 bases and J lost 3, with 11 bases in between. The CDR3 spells CASSLRGMDTGELFF. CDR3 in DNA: TGTGCCAGCAGCTTGAGGGGGATGGACACCGGGGAGCTGTTTTTT.

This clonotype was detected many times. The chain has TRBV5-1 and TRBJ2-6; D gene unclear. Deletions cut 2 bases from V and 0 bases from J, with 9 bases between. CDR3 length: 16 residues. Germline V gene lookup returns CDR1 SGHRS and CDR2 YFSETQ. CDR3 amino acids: CASSFVVTSGANVLTF. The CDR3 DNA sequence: TGCGCCAGCAGCTTCGTCGTTACCTCTGGGGCCAACGTCCTGACTTTC.

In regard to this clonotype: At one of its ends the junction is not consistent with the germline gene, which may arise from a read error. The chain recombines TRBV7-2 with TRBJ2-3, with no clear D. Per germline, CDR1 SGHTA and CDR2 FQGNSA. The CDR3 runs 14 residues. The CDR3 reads CASSPDSFTDTRYF. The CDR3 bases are TGTGCCAGCAGCCCTGACTCATTCACAGATACGCGGTATTTT.

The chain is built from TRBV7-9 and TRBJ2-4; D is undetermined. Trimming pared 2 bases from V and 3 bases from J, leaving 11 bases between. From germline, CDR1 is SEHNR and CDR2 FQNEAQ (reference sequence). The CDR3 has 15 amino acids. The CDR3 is CASSLKGIGKNIQYF. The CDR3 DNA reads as TGTGCCAGCAGCTTAAAAGGGATCGGCAAAAACATTCAGTACTTC.

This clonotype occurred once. The chain's CDR3 is CSVVPVTGDYEQYF. As DNA, the CDR3 is TGCAGCGTTGTACCGGTGACAGGGGACTACGAGCAGTACTTC. The chain couples TRBV29-1 to TRBJ2-4; TRBD1 matches 8 bases. The J call is uncertain, as TRBJ2-7 better fits the DNA end. This CDR3 region has 14 residues. The germline CDR1 and CDR2 sequences are SQVTM and ANQGSEA.

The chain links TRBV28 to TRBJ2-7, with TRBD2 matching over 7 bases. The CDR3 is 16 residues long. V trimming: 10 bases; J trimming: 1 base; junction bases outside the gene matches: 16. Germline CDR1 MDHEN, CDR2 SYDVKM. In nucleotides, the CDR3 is TGTGCCACCGACCCTAGCGGTAGAATAGGATCCTACGAGCAGTACGTC. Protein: CATDPSGRIGSYEQYV.

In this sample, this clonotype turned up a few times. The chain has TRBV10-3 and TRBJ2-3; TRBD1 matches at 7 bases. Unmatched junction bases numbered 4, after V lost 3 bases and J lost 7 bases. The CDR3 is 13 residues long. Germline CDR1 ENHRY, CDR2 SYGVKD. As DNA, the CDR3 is TGTGCCATCAGTGACTCGACAGGGAATACGCAGTATTTT. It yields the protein CAISDSTGNTQYF.

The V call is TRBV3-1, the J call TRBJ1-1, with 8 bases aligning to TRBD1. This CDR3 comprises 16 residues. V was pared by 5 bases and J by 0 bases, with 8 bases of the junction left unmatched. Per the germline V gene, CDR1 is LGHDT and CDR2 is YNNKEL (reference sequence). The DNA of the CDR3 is TGTGCCAGCAGCAAGACAGGGGCCCCTATGAACACTGAAGCTTTCTTT. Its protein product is CASSKTGAPMNTEAFF.

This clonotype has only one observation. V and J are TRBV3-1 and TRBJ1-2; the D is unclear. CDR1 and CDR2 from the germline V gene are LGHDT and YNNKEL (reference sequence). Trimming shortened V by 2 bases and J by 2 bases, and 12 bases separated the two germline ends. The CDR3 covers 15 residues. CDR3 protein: CASSQSVPVNYGYTF. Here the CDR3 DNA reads TGTGCCAGCAGCCAAAGTGTACCGGTCAACTATGGCTACACCTTC. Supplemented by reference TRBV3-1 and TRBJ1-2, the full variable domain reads DTAVSQTPKYLVTQMGNDKSIKCEQNLGHDTMYWYKQDSKKFLKIMFSYNNKELIINETVPNRFSPKSPDKAHLNLHINSLELGDSAVYFCASSQSVPVNYGYTFGSGTRLTVV.

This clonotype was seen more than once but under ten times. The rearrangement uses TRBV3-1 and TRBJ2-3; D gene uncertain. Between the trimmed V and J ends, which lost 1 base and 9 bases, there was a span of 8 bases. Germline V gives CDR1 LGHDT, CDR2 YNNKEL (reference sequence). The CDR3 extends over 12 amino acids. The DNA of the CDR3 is TGTGCCAGCAGCCAAGTTGATACGACGCAGTATTTT. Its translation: CASSQVDTTQYF.

The CDR3 nucleotides are TGTGCCAGCAGAGCCGGACAGGGAACCTATAATTCACCCCTCCACTTT. Its translation: CASRAGQGTYNSPLHF. V usage is TRBV28 and J usage is TRBJ1-6, with TRBD1 matching over 8 bases. This CDR3 is built from 16 residues. Unmatched junction bases numbered 6, after V lost 6 bases and J lost 2 bases. Germline CDR1 MDHEN, CDR2 SYDVKM.

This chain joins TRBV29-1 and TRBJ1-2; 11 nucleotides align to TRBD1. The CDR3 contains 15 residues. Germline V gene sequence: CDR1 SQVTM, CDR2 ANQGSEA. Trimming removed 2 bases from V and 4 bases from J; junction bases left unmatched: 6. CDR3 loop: CSVEKGTGGVYGYTF. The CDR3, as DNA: TGCAGCGTTGAAAAGGGGACAGGGGGTGTCTATGGCTACACCTTC.

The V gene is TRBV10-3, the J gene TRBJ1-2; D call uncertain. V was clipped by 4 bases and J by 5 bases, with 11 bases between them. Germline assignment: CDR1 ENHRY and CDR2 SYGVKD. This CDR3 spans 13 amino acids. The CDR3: CAISGRGEYGYTF. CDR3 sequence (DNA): TGTGCCATCAGTGGGCGAGGAGAGTATGGCTACACCTTC.

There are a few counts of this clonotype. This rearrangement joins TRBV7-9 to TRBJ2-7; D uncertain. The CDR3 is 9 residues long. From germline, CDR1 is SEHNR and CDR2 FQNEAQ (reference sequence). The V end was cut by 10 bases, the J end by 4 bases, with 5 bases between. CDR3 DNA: TGTGCCACCGGATACGAGCAGTACTTC. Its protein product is CATGYEQYF.

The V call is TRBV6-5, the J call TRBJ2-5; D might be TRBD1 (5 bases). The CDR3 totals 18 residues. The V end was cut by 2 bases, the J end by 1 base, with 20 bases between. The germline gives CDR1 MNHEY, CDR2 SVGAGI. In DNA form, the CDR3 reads TGTGCCAGCAGTTACGGATCGGTCGTCGGAACAGGCCAAGAGACCCAGTACTTC. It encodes CASSYGSVVGTGQETQYF.

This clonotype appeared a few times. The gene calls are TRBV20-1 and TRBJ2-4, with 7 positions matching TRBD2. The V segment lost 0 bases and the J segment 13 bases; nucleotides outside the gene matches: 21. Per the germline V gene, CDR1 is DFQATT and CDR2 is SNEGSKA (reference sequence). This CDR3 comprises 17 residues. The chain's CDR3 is CSARDPTKLREGKEQYF. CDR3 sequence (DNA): TGCAGTGCTAGAGACCCCACCAAGCTAAGGGAGGGAAAGGAGCAGTACTTC.

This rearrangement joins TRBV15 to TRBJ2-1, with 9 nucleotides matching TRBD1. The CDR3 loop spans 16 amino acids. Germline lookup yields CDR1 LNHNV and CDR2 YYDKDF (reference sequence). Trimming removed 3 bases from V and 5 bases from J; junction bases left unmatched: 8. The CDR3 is CATSSQGQGFNNEQFF. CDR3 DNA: TGTGCCACCAGCAGCCAAGGACAGGGGTTCAACAATGAGCAGTTCTTC.

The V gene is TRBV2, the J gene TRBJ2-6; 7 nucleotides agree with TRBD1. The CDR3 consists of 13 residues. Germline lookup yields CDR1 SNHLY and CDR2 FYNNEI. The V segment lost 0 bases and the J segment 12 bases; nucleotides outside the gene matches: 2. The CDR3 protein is CASSEATGSVLTF. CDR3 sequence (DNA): TGTGCCAGCAGTGAAGCGACAGGGAGCGTCCTGACTTTC. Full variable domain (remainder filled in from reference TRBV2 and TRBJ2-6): EPEVTQTPSHQVTQMGQEVILRCVPISNHLYFYWYRQILGQKVEFLVSFYNNEISEKSEIFDDQFSVERPDGSNFTLKIRSTKLEDSAMYFCASSEATGSVLTFGAGSRLTVL.

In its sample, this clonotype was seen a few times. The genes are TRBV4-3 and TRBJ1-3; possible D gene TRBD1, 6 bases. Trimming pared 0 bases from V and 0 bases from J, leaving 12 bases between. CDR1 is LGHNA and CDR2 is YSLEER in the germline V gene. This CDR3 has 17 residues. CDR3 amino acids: CASSQDGGGYSGNTIYF. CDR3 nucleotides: TGCGCCAGCAGCCAAGATGGGGGCGGATACTCTGGAAACACCATATATTTT.

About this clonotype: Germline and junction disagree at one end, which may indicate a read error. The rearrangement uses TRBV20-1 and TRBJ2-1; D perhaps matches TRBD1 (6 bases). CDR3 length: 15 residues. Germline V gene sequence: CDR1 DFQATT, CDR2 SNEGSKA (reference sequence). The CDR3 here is CSARPKWTEYNGQFF. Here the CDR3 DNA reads TGCAGTGCTAGACCCAAGTGGACAGAATACAATGGGCAGTTCTTC.